The next 23 T cell receptor beta chains were all read from a single sample in a study of T cell repertoires in cytomegalovirus infection. TCRdb analysed the reads with MiXCR anew, one entry per CDR3 protein. This sample has approximately 910,000 distinct CDR3 sequences, with approximately 31% found just once. These receptors lack a known antigen. Sequences were derived from cultured CD8+ T cells from PBMCs, sampled from culture after CMV antigen stimulation. Receptors originate from a human donor in good health (CMV status not recorded). Some clones in this sample may be carry-over from other donors' samples.

The V call is TRBV19, the J call TRBJ1-2, with 7 bases matching TRBD1. CDR1 is LNHDA and CDR2 is SQIVND in the germline V gene (reference sequence). The V segment lost 11 bases and the J segment 7 bases; nucleotides outside the gene matches: 10. The CDR3 is made up of 12 amino acids. The CDR3 region has the DNA TGTGCCTCCAGGGGGGGAAGAGGTGGCTACACCTTC. Its translation: CASRGGRGGYTF.

This clonotype was seen repeatedly, ten times or more. The chain recombines TRBV5-1 with TRBJ2-7; tentative D call: TRBD2 (6 bases). Trimming cost V 4 bases and J 0 bases, with 14 bases left between them. The CDR3 has 15 amino acids. Germline V gives CDR1 SGHRS, CDR2 YFSETQ. CDR3 region: CASSPGTFDSYEQYF. Written as DNA, the CDR3 is TGCGCCAGCAGCCCCGGGACTTTTGACTCCTACGAGCAGTACTTC. The whole variable domain, remainder taken from reference TRBV5-1 and TRBJ2-7, is KAGVTQTPRYLIKTRGQQVTLSCSPISGHRSVSWYQQTPGQGLQFLFEYFSETQRNKGNFPGRFSGRQFSNSRSEMNVSTLELGDSALYLCASSPGTFDSYEQYFGPGTRLTVT.

This chain connects TRBV2 to TRBJ2-4; no reliable D call. Looked up from germline, CDR1 is SNHLY and CDR2 is FYNNEI. The CDR3 length is 16 residues. Trimming took 8 bases from V and 0 from J, leaving 17 bases between them. The DNA of the CDR3 is TGTGCCAGCGCCGAACGGCAGATCCTAGCCAAAAACATTCAGTACTTC. Its protein is CASAERQILAKNIQYF.

The V gene is TRBV20-1, the J gene TRBJ2-2; tentative D call: TRBD1 (5 bases). V lost 8 bases and J lost 2, with 12 bases in between. The length of the CDR3 is 13 residues. Germline lookup yields CDR1 DFQATT and CDR2 SNEGSKA (reference sequence). CDR3 protein: CSSRTSNTGELFF. Written as DNA, the CDR3 is TGCAGTTCCAGGACATCTAACACCGGGGAGCTGTTTTTT.

The rearrangement uses TRBV5-1 and TRBJ2-1; TRBD2 aligns across 10 bases. CDR3 length: 17 amino acids. Trimming took 2 bases from V and 0 from J; bases not matched to a gene: 5. Germline loops: CDR1 SGHRS, CDR2 YFSETQ. The DNA for the CDR3 is TGCGCCAGCAGCTTTTTAGCGGGGGGAGGCTCCTACAATGAGCAGTTCTTC. Residues: CASSFLAGGGSYNEQFF.

This clonotype was seen only a few times. The chain combines TRBV12-3 or TRBV12-4 with TRBJ1-3, with a possible D match to TRBD1 (6 bases). Trimming stripped 2 bases from V and 2 bases from J, with 13 bases between. This CDR3 has 16 amino acids. CDR3 nucleotides: TGTGCCAGCAGTTTAAGCGGGGGCGGTCCTGGAAACACCATATATTTT. This translates into CASSLSGGGPGNTIYF.

The rearrangement uses TRBV27 and TRBJ2-7, with 8 bases fitting TRBD2. CDR3 size: 15 residues. CDR1 is MNHEY and CDR2 is SMNVEV in the germline V gene (reference sequence). V shed 0 bases and J 5 bases; nucleotides not matched to a gene: 6. CDR3 residues: CASSLSRGGQNEQYF. The CDR3 region has the DNA TGTGCCAGCAGTTTATCTCGGGGGGGGCAGAACGAGCAGTACTTC.

With regard to this clonotype: A much larger clone differs from this one at a single base, so this may be a read error. The rearrangement joins TRBV6-8 to TRBJ2-1; no definite D call. Germline values: CDR1 MNHGY, CDR2 SAAAGT. The CDR3 has 14 residues. For the CDR3, the DNA is TGTGTCAGCTCTTACCCGAGCTCCTACAATGAGCAGTTCTTC. This sequence encodes CVSSYPSSYNEQFF.

The V gene is TRBV19, the J gene TRBJ2-7; tentatively, D is TRBD1 (5 bases). V lost 7 bases to trimming and J lost 0 bases, with 10 bases between them. The CDR3 totals 13 residues. Germline CDR1 and CDR2: LNHDA and SQIVND (reference sequence). This chain's CDR3 is CASTAGHSYEQYF. As DNA, the CDR3 is TGTGCCAGTACAGCAGGGCACTCCTACGAGCAGTACTTC.

The chain links TRBV11-1 to TRBJ2-3; D is undetermined. Germline V gene lookup returns CDR1 SGHAT and CDR2 FQDESV (reference sequence). V was cut by 0 bases and J by 1 base, with 8 bases left in between. CDR3 length equals 15 residues. The CDR3 region is CASSLAETGTDTQYF. CDR3 nucleotide sequence: TGTGCCAGCAGCTTAGCGGAGACTGGCACAGATACGCAGTATTTT.

This clonotype was observed a single time. This sequence may be a read error, since a much larger clone differs from it by one base. This chain connects TRBV7-2 to TRBJ2-3; D perhaps matches TRBD2 (6 bases). Trimming shortened V by 10 bases and J by 4 bases, and 15 bases separated the two germline ends. CDR1 and CDR2 from the germline V gene are SGHTA and FQGNSA. CDR3 length: 13 amino acids. CDR3 loop: CANSSLAADTQYF. The CDR3 DNA sequence: TGTGCCAACAGTTCACTAGCTGCAGATACGCAGTATTTT.

V is TRBV12-3 or TRBV12-4 and J is TRBJ1-1; 9 bases line up with TRBD1. The length of the CDR3 is 15 residues. V shed 3 bases and J 4 bases; nucleotides not matched to a gene: 6. This CDR3 is CASSFPATGGTEAFF. The CDR3 nucleotides are TGTGCCAGCAGTTTTCCGGCGACAGGGGGCACTGAAGCTTTCTTT.

The chain links TRBV19 to TRBJ1-2; no reliable D call. This CDR3 spans 13 amino acids. Trimming removed 6 bases at V and 8 bases at J, with 16 bases between. Germline V gene sequence: CDR1 LNHDA, CDR2 SQIVND (reference sequence). The chain's CDR3 is CASSHPGIGGYTF. For the CDR3, the DNA is TGTGCCAGTAGCCATCCGGGAATCGGCGGCTACACCTTC.

The gene calls are TRBV19 and TRBJ1-2; 7 bases map to TRBD1. Germline-derived CDR1 and CDR2 are LNHDA and SQIVND (reference sequence). This CDR3 comprises 14 residues. J was trimmed by 6 bases and V by 1 base; bases with no gene match: 5. This chain's CDR3 is CASSIVTGLDGYTF. CDR3 nucleotides: TGTGCCAGTAGTATAGTGACAGGGCTGGATGGCTACACCTTC.

This clonotype has only a few counts. The chain is built from TRBV11-3 and TRBJ2-7; TRBD2 matches at 12 bases. The CDR3 spans 16 residues. Trimming took 4 bases from V and 4 from J; bases not matched to a gene: 8. The germline gives CDR1 SGHNT, CDR2 YENEEA. CDR3 region: CASSCLGGLAGYEQYF. DNA for the CDR3: TGTGCCAGCAGCTGCCTCGGAGGACTAGCGGGGTACGAGCAGTACTTC.

As for this clonotype: With a much larger clone just one base away, this may be a read error. This chain uses TRBV7-2 with TRBJ2-5; TRBD2 matches at 9 bases. The CDR3 length is 16 residues. Germline V gene data show CDR1 as SGHTA and CDR2 as FQGNSA. V shed 4 bases, J shed 1 base, and the junction held 7 bases outside the gene matches. CDR3 DNA sequence: TGTGCCAGCAGCTCGCTAGCGGGGAGGATCCAAGAGACCCAGTACTTC. Translated: CASSSLAGRIQETQYF.

This clonotype has ten or more counts. This chain links TRBV5-6 with TRBJ1-2; 7 nucleotides line up with TRBD1. Germline values: CDR1 SGHDT, CDR2 YYEEEE. After removal of 4 bases from V and 6 bases from J, the junction contained 12 bases not matched to a gene. The CDR3 runs 15 residues. CDR3 coding DNA: TGTGCCAGCAGCCACCCCGGGACAGAACTAGATGGCTACACCTTC. Its translation is CASSHPGTELDGYTF.

The V and J genes are TRBV6-5 and TRBJ2-4; 11 bases align to TRBD2. The CDR3 covers 16 residues. V dropped 6 bases and J dropped 2; count of bases not matched to a gene: 6. Germline-derived CDR1 and CDR2 are MNHEY and SVGAGI. CDR3 coding DNA: TGTGCCAGCAGGGCACTAGCGGGGGAGTCCAAAAACATTCAGTACTTC. Translated: CASRALAGESKNIQYF.

The sample holds many counts of this clonotype. DNA for the CDR3: TGTGCCAGCAGCTTAAAGGGGCCTGCTGGTAATGAGCAGTTCTTC. It is translated as CASSLKGPAGNEQFF. This chain uses TRBV7-9 with TRBJ2-1; D is perhaps TRBD1 (5 bases). This CDR3 comprises 15 residues. Germline CDR1 is SEHNR and CDR2 is FQNEAQ (reference sequence). The V end was cut by 2 bases, the J end by 7 bases, with 15 bases between.

This clonotype has ten or more counts. The V call is TRBV7-2, the J call TRBJ1-6, with 9 positions matching TRBD1. The CDR3 contains 17 residues. V shed 5 bases and J 9 bases; nucleotides not matched to a gene: 14. Looked up from germline, CDR1 is SGHTA and CDR2 is FQGNSA. The CDR3 sequence: CASSPGQGKGGSSPLHF. In nucleotides, the CDR3 is TGTGCCAGCAGCCCGGGACAGGGAAAAGGCGGCAGTTCACCCCTCCACTTT.

The chain recombines TRBV6-1 with TRBJ2-1; weak D call: TRBD2 (5 bases). Germline-derived CDR1 and CDR2 are MNHNS and SASEGT. The V end lost 7 bases, the J end lost 10 bases, and 14 bases lay between the germline ends. This CDR3 has 12 residues. The CDR3: CASTSPGREQFF. CDR3 nucleotide sequence: TGTGCCAGCACTAGCCCGGGCAGGGAGCAGTTCTTC.

This clonotype appeared a few times. J is TRBJ2-5 and V is TRBV25-1, with TRBD2 identical over 8 bases. Per the germline V gene, CDR1 is MGHDK and CDR2 is SYGVNS. The CDR3 spans 17 residues. Losses at the gene ends were 4 bases for V and 2 bases for J; bases not matched to a gene: 12. CDR3: CASSVAGVAGNQETQYF. CDR3 coding DNA: TGTGCCAGCAGTGTGGCCGGGGTAGCGGGGAATCAAGAGACCCAGTACTTC.

The chain combines TRBV6-2 or TRBV6-3 with TRBJ2-1; D ambiguous. V was clipped by 0 bases and J by 5 bases, with 8 bases between them. Germline V gene data show CDR1 as MNHEY and CDR2 as SVGEGT. The CDR3 sequence is 14 residues long. In DNA form, the CDR3 reads TGTGCCAGCAGTTACTCAGGGCACCACAATGAGCAGTTCTTC. It codes for CASSYSGHHNEQFF.